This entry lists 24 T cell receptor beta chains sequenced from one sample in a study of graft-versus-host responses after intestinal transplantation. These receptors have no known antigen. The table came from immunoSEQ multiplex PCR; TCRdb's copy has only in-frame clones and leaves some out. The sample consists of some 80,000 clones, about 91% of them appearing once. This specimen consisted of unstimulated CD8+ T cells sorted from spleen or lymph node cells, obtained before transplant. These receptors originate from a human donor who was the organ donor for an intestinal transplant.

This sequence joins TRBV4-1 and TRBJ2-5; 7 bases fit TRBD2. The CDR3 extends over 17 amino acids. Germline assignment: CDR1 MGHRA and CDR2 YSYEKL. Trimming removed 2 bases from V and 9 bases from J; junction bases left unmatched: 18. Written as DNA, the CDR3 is TGCGCCAGCAGCCAATCTCCCAGCGGGGCGGGTCAAGGGGCCCAGTACTTC. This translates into CASSQSPSGAGQGAQYF.

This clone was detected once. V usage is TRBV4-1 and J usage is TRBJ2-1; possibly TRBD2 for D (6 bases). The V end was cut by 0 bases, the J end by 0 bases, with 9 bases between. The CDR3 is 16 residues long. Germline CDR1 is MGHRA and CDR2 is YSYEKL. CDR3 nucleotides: TGCGCCAGCAGCCAAGACGGCGGGACCTCCTACAATGAGCAGTTCTTC. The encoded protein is CASSQDGGTSYNEQFF.

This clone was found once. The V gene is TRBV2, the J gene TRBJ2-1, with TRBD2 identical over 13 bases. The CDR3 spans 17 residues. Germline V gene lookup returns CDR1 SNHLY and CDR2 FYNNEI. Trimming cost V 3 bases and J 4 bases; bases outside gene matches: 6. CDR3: CASSDETSGRAYNEQFF. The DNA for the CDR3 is TGTGCCAGCAGTGATGAAACTAGCGGGAGGGCGTACAATGAGCAGTTCTTC.

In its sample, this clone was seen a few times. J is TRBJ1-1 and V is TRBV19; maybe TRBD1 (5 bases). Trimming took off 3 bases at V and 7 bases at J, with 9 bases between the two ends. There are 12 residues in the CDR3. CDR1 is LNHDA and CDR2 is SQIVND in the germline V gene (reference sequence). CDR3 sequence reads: CASSIAGNEAFF. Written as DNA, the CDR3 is TGTGCCAGTAGTATTGCAGGGAATGAAGCTTTCTTT.

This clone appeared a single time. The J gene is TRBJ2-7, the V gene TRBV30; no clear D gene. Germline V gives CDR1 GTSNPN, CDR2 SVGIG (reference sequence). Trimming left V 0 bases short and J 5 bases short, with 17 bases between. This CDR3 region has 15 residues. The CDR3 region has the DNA TGTGCCTGGAGTGTAGTAGGACCCTCTTTCGACGAGCAGTACTTC. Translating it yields CAWSVVGPSFDEQYF.

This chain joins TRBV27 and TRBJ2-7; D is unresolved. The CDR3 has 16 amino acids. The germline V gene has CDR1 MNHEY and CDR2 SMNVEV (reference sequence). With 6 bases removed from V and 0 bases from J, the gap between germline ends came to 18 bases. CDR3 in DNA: TGTGCCAGCAGCTCCCTGACGGGCCGACTCTCCTACGAGCAGTACTTC. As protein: CASSSLTGRLSYEQYF.

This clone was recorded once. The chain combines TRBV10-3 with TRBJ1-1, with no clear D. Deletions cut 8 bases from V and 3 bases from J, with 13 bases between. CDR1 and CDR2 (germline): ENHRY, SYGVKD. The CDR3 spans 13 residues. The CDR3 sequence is CAIWGGLDTEAFF. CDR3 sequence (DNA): TGTGCCATCTGGGGAGGGTTGGACACTGAAGCTTTCTTT.

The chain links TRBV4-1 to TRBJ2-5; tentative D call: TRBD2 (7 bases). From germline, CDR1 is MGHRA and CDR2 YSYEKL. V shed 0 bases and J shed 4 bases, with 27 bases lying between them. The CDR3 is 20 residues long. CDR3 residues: CASSQDGLVASGGLSETQYF. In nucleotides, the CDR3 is TGCGCCAGCAGCCAAGATGGGTTGGTGGCGTCGGGGGGCCTATCAGAGACCCAGTACTTC.

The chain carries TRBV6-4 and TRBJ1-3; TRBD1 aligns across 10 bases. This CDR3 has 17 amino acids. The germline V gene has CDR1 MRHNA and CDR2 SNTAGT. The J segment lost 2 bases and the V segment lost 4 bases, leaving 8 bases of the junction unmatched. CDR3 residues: CASSGPTGGQTGNTIYF. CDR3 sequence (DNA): TGTGCCAGCAGTGGACCGACAGGGGGCCAGACTGGAAACACCATATATTTT.

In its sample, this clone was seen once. This CDR3 is CASSLTGVNTEAFF. The CDR3 DNA follows: TGTGCCAGCAGTTTGACAGGGGTGAACACTGAAGCTTTCTTT. The chain recombines TRBV27 with TRBJ1-1, with 8 bases lining up with TRBD1. Germline V gene data show CDR1 as MNHEY and CDR2 as SMNVEV (reference sequence). Losses at the gene ends were 3 bases for V and 0 bases for J; bases not matched to a gene: 0. The CDR3 runs to 14 residues.

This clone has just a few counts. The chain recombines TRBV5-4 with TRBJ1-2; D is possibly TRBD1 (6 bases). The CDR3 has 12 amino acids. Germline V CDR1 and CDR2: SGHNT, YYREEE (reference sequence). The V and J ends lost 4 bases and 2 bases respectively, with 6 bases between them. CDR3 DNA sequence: TGTGCCAGCAGCGGGACAAACTATGGCTACACCTTC. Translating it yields CASSGTNYGYTF. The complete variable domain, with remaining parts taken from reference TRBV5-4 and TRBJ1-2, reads ETGVTQSPTHLIKTRGQQVTLRCSSQSGHNTVSWYQQALGQGPQFIFQYYREEENGRGNFPPRFSGLQFPNYSSELNVNALELDDSALYLCASSGTNYGYTFGSGTRLTVV.

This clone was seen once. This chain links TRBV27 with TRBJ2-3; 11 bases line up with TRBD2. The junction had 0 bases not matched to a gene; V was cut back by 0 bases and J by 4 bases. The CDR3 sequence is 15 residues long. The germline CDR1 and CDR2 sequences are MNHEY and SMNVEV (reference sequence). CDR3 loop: CASSLSGLAADTQYF. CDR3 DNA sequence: TGTGCCAGCAGTTTATCGGGACTAGCGGCAGATACGCAGTATTTT.

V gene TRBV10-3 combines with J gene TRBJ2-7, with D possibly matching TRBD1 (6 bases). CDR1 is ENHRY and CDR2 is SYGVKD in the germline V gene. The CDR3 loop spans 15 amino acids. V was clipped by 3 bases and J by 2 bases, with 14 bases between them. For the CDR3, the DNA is TGTGCCATCAGTGAAAACGACAGGAGGACCTACGAGCAGTACTTC. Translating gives CAISENDRRTYEQYF.

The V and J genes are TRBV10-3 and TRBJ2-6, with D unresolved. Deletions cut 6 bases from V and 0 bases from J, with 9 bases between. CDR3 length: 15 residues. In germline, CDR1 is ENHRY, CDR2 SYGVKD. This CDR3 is CAISPGPSGANVLTF. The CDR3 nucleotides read TGTGCCATCAGCCCCGGGCCCTCTGGGGCCAACGTCCTGACTTTC.

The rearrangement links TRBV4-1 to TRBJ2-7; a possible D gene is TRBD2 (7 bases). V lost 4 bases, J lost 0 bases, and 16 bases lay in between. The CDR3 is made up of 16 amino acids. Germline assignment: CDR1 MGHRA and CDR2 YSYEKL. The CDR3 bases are TGCGCCAGCAGCCTCATACGCGGGGGCTACTCCTACGAGCAGTACTTC. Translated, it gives CASSLIRGGYSYEQYF.

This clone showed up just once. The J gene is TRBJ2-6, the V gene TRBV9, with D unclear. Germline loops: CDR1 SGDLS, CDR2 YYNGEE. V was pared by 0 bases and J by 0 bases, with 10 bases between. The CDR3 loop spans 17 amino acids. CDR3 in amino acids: CASSVADGYSGANVLTF. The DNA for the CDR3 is TGTGCCAGCAGCGTAGCTGACGGTTACTCTGGGGCCAACGTCCTGACTTTC. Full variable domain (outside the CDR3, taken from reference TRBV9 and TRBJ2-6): DSGVTQTPKHLITATGQRVTLRCSPRSGDLSVYWYQQSLDQGLQFLIQYYNGEERAKGNILERFSAQQFPDLHSELNLSSLELGDSALYFCASSVADGYSGANVLTFGAGSRLTVL.

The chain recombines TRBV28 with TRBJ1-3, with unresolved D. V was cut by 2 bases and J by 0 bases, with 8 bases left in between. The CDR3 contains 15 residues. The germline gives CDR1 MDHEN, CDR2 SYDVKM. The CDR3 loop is CASSLDGTSGNTIYF. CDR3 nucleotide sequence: TGTGCCAGCAGTTTAGACGGCACCTCTGGAAACACCATATATTTT.

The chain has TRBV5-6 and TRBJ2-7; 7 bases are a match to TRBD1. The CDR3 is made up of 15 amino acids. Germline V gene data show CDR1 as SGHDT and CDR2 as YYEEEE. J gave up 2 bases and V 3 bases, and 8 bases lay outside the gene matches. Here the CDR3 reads CASSWGRTGTYEQYF. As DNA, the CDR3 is TGTGCCAGCAGCTGGGGAAGGACAGGAACCTACGAGCAGTACTTC.

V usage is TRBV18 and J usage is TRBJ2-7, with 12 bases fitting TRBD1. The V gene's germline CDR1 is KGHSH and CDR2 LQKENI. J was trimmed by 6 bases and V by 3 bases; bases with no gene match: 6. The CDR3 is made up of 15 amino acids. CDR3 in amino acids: CASSPTWDRGREQYF. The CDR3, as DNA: TGTGCCAGCTCACCTACCTGGGACAGGGGGCGCGAGCAGTACTTC.

DNA for the CDR3: TGTGCCAGCAGCTTAGGCTTGGAGGGGAGAACTGAAGCTTTCTTT. Translation gives CASSLGLEGRTEAFF. V and J are TRBV7-6 and TRBJ1-1; a possible D gene is TRBD1 (5 bases). This CDR3 has 15 residues. Per germline, CDR1 SGHVS and CDR2 FNYEAQ. V was shortened by 1 base and J by 5 bases, with 14 bases between the two germline ends.

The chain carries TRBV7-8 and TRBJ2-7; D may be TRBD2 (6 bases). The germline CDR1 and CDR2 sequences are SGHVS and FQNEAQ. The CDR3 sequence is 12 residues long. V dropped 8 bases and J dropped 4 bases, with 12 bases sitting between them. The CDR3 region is CASRKEGYEQYF. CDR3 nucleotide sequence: TGTGCCAGCCGGAAGGAGGGATACGAGCAGTACTTC.

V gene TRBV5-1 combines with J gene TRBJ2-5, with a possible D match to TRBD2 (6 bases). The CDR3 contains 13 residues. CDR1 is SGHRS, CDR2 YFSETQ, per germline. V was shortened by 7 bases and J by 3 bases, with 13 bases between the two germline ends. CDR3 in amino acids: CASRGDSEETQYF. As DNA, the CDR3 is TGCGCCAGCCGCGGGGACTCGGAAGAGACCCAGTACTTC.

The CDR3 DNA follows: TGTGCCAGCAGTGAAGTAGGGGGCCAAACTGAAGCTTTCTTT. Protein: CASSEVGGQTEAFF. The chain combines TRBV6-1 with TRBJ1-1; 7 bases map to TRBD1. The V and J ends lost 1 base and 5 bases, in that order; junction bases with no gene match: 4. The CDR3 covers 14 residues. Germline CDR1 is MNHNS and CDR2 is SASEGT.

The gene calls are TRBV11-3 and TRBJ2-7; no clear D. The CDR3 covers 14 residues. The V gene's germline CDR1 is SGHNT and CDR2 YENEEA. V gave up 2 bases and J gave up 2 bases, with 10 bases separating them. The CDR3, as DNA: TGTGCCAGCAGCTTAAACAGCCTTACCTACGAGCAGTACTTC. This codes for CASSLNSLTYEQYF.